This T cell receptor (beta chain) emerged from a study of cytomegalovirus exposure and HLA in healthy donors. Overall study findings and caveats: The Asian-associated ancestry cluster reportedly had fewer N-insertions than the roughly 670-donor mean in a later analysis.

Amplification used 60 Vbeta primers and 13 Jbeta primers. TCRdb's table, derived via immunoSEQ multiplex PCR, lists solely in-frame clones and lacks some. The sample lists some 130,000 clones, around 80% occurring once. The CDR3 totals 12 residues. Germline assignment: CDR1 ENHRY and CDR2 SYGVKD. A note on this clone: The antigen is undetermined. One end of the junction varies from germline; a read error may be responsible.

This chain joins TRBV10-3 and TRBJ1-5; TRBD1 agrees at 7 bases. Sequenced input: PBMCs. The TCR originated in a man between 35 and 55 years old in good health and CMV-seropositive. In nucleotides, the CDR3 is TGTGCCATCAGTGAGTCCGGGACAGCTCAAGAATTT. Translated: CAISESGTAQEF.